This entry describes one T cell receptor beta chain. The V gene lost 6 bases and the J gene lost 5 bases, with 8 bases spanning the gap. The V gene's germline CDR1 is ENHRY and CDR2 SYGVKD. This CDR3 region has 11 residues. The sample is drawn from a study of blood T cell repertoires in COVID-19. At the level of the study: Sources were T cells, B-cell-depleted T cells, or PBMCs; the material itself was cDNA or gDNA.

In the study's own analysis: Amplified reference gene primers provided the basis for estimating nucleated cell counts. TCRdb's copy holds only in-frame clones and misses some; the assay was immunoSEQ multiplex PCR. V and J calls and clone size are given by that table; D and trimming were obtained from the DNA. The sample shows about 64,000 clones, roughly 75% of them seen only once. The chain is built from TRBV10-3 and TRBJ2-7; TRBD2 might be the D (6 bases). The sample comprised peripheral blood. The TCR originated in a man between 60 and 75 years old with COVID-19, enrolled during active disease. The chain's CDR3 is CAISPGDEQYF. CDR3 nucleotide sequence: TGTGCCATCAGCCCGGGGGACGAGCAGTACTTC.